This TCR beta chain derives from a study of T-cell reconstitution after alpha-beta-depleted transplantation in children. V lost 1 base to trimming and J lost 2 bases, with 12 bases between them. Germline V CDR1 and CDR2: DFQATT, SNEGSKA (reference sequence). This CDR3 spans 15 amino acids. TCRbeta library preparation incorporated unique molecular identifiers. TCRdb reanalysed the PCR reads using MiXCR and keeps one entry per CDR3 protein. The data show fewer than 1 million distinct CDR3 sequences, less than 20% seen once. Sequenced here: PBMCs, mostly from graft donor cells, sampled 360 days after TCRalphabeta/CD19-depleted stem cell transplant. This TCR came from a male patient between 10 and 17 years old who had a stem cell transplant for acute lymphoblastic leukemia, so the T cells may come from the graft donor. The chain combines TRBV20-1 with TRBJ1-5; no clear D. CDR3 in DNA: TGCAGTGCTAGAGGGGCTGCGTTTGGCAATCAGCCCCAGCATTTT. This gives the protein CSARGAAFGNQPQHF.